This TCR beta chain was recorded in a study of cytomegalovirus exposure and HLA in healthy donors. About the research overall: Assignment to the Caucasian-associated ancestry cluster applied to over 70% of the approximately 420 genotyped donors.

The primer mix had 60 Vbeta and 13 Jbeta primers. The assay was immunoSEQ multiplex PCR, and TCRdb's table has in-frame clones only and misses some. In the table there are 200,000 or so clones, roughly 82% of which are singletons. Comments on this clone: What it recognizes is unknown.

The CDR3 loop spans 12 amino acids. Deletions cut 0 bases from V and 6 bases from J, with 4 bases between. Looked up from germline, CDR1 is SGHNT and CDR2 is YYREEE (reference sequence). Study-wide findings and caveats: TCR beta chains associated with HLA were, in a later analysis, more clonally expanded than equally common others. Earlier analysis yielded a pattern in which most TCR beta V segments were productive about 90% or about 30% of the time.

Healthy bone marrow donors made up the donors. The sequencing sample was made of PBMCs. The source of this sequence is a woman aged 50 to 60 in good health and CMV-seropositive. The chain joins TRBV5-4 to TRBJ2-1; D not certain. CDR3 in DNA: TGTGCCAGCAGCTTGGACTTCAATGAGCAGTTCTTC. This codes for CASSLDFNEQFF.